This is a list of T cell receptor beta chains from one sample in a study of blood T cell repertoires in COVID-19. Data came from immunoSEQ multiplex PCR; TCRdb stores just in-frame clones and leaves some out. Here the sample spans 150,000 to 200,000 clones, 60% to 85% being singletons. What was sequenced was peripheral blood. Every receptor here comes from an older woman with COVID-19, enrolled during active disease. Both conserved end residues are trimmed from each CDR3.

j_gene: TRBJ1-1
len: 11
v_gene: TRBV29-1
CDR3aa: SVEVRQGTEAF

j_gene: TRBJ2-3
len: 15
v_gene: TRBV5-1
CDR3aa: ASNLKTSGTRADTQY

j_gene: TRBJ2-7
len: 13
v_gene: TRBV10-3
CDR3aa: AISEYQRISYEQY

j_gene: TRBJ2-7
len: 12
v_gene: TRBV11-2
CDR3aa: ASSPGGGHGEQY

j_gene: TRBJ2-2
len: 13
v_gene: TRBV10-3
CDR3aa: AIRDSGRRTGELF

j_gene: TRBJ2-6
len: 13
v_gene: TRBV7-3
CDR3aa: ASSFDRSGANVLT

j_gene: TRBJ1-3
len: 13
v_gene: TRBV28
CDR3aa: ASSFAQQGWDTIY

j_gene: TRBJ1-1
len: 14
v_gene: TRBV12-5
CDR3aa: ASGLGGLGPNTEAF

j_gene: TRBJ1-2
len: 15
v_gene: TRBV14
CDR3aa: ASSPRTGAQFNYGYT

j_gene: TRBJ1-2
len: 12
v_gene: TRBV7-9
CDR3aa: ASSERTPGGGYT

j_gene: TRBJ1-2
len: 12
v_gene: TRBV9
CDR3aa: ASSAGGVLAGYT

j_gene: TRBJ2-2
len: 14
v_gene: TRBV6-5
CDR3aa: ASSYSGGALPGELF

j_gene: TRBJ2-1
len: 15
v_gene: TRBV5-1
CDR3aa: ASSFLQGVNSYNEQF

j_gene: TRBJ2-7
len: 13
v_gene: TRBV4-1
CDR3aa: ASSYMAGEVYEQY

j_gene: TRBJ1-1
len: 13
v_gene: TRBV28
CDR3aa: ASSLSGTMNTEAF

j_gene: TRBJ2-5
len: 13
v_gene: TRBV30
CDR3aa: AWTTGSGTEETQY

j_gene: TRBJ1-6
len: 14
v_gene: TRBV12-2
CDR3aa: ASRFITGSRASPLH

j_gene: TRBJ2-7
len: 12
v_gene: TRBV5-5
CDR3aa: ASSTTSGYYEQY

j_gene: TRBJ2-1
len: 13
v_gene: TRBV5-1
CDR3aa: ASSRGQGVGNEQF

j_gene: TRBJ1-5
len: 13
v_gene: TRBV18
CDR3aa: ASSPLRGPDQPQH

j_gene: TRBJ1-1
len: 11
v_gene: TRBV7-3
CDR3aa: ASSFYMNTEAF

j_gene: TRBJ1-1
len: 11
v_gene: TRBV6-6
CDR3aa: ASASTGSPEAF

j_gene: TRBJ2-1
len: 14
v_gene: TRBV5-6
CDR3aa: ASSPTSFVSYNEQF

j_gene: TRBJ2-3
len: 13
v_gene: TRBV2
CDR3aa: ASGRDGGRTDTQY

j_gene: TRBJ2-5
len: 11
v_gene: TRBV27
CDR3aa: ASRLTGEETQY

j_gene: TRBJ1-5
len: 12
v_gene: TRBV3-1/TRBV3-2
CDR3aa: ASSQDSSRGPQH

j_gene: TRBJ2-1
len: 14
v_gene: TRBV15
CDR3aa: ATSSDTGRDYNEQF

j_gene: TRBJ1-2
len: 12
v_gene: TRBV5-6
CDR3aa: ASSLGDPNYGYT

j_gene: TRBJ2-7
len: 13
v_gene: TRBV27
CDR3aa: ASSFRLAAAYEQY

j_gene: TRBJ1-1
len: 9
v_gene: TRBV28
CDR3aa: ASSLTDEAF

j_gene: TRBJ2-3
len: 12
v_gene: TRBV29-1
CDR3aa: SVDREVGTDTQY

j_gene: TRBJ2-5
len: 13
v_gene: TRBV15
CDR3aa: ATSREKERQETQY

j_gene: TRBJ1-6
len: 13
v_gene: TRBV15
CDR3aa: ATSRDGQGDSPLH

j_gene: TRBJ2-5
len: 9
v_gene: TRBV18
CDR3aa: ASSSEETQY

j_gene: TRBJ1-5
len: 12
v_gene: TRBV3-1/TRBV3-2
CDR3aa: ASSQDYVGRPQH

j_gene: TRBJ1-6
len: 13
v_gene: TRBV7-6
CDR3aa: ASSLRGQGMSPLH

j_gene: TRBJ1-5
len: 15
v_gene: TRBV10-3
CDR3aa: AISESEVGLRNQPQH